This T cell receptor beta chain comes out of a study of blood T cells in healthy people across ages. This clonotype appeared a few times. A second PCR of about 6 to 11 cycles used a sample-barcoded 5' primer and a J-beta primer mix. The template-switch adaptor, which had 12 random nucleotides, put a tag on each cDNA molecule. TCRdb re-called the 5' RACE reads with MiXCR, one entry per CDR3 protein. Here the sample spans 500,000 to 600,000 distinct CDR3 sequences, approximately 25% being singletons. The CDR3 runs to 14 residues. The germline V and J ends were trimmed by 1 base and 5 bases, with 9 bases remaining between them. Germline loops: CDR1 SGHTA, CDR2 FQGNSA. Each donor had around 10 milliliters of peripheral blood drawn. Samples each had at least 6 micrograms of total RNA extracted.

Input material: blood. The sequence came from a woman in her 70s in good health. This chain connects TRBV7-2 to TRBJ1-5; D might be TRBD1 (5 bases). CDR3 sequence: CASSLVTADQPQHF. The CDR3 DNA is TGTGCCAGCAGCTTAGTGACAGCAGATCAGCCCCAGCATTTT. The entire variable domain, with the rest obtained from reference TRBV7-2 and TRBJ1-5, is as follows: GAGVSQSPSNKVTEKGKDVELRCDPISGHTALYWYRQSLGQGLEFLIYFQGNSAPDKSGLPSDRFSAERTGGSVSTLTIQRTQQEDSAVYLCASSLVTADQPQHFGDGTRLSIL.